This TCR beta chain was profiled in a study of post-analysis software for immune sequencing data. The TCR beta cDNA libraries carried unique molecular identifiers. TCRdb fed the PCR reads into MiXCR, producing one record per CDR3 protein. The sample has hundreds of thousands of distinct CDR3 sequences; roughly 46% are singletons. CDR1 is DFQATT and CDR2 is SNEGSKA in the germline V gene (reference sequence). The CDR3 is 14 amino acids. The V and J ends lost 1 base and 8 bases, in that order; junction bases with no gene match: 8. Turning to this clonotype: Its antigen is not known.

Overall study findings and caveats: Included in a set of five TRBV segments more frequent in patients than controls were TRBV5-6, TRBV5-1 and TRBV20-1.

This sequence joins TRBV20-1 and TRBJ2-1; 7 bases are a match to TRBD2. The sequence was collected from a girl aged 10-17 years with multiple sclerosis. Source material: blood. The CDR3 spells CSARVTNSGYEQFF. The CDR3 region has the DNA TGCAGTGCTAGAGTTACGAATAGCGGGTATGAGCAGTTCTTC.